Detailed here is one T cell receptor beta chain. The sample belongs to a study of T-cell reconstitution after alpha-beta-depleted transplantation in children. Researchers prepared the TCRbeta library using unique molecular identifiers, the study reports. One entry per CDR3 protein, called by TCRdb with MiXCR from the PCR reads. The sample records around 370,000 distinct CDR3 sequences, under 13% being singletons. The TCR originated in a human donor who donated a stem cell graft to a child with acute lymphoblastic leukemia. This material consisted of PBMCs from the stem cell graft donor, taken from the stem cell graft.

CDR3 sequence: CASSLSDSNTGELFF. The CDR3 nucleotides read TGTGCCAGCAGCCTCAGTGATTCGAACACCGGGGAGCTGTTTTTT. The genes are TRBV27 and TRBJ2-2; the D is unclear. In germline, CDR1 is MNHEY, CDR2 SMNVEV (reference sequence). CDR3 length: 15 amino acids. V lost 6 bases to trimming and J lost 0 bases, with 11 bases between them.